The text below deals with one TCR beta chain. This clonotype is categorized as medium-sized (0.01 to 0.1%). No cognate antigen has been identified for it. Qualities for individual bases were not recorded, and no much larger clone is one base off. This record comes from a study of tumor-infiltrating lymphocytes in primary liver carcinoma (dated by TCRdb to about 2017). The study in broad terms: Five patients with histopathologically diagnosed primary liver carcinoma underwent surgical resection in China between November 2015 and March 2016. Of the five patients (three men and two women, aged 30 to 69 years), four had hepatocellular carcinoma and one had combined HCC and intrahepatic cholangiocarcinoma. The five patients had tumors of stage T1-T3 N0M0, with maximum diameters ranging from about 4.2 to 11 cm. Each sample produced roughly 3.5 to 8 million productive TCRbeta reads, and read depth showed no significant difference between tissue types. For each liver tumor, the study sampled five regions along with adjacent normal tissue and blood, and applied TCRbeta repertoire sequencing, expression microarrays and whole-exome sequencing. TCRbeta repertoire sequencing covered 35 specimens from 5 patients: around 25 tumor regions, 5 adjacent noncancerous liver tissues and 5 peripheral blood samples. High reproducibility was observed for the technical replicate repertoires, with mean shared-clone rates approximately 0.92 and correlation coefficients above 0.95.

Blood RNA was extracted from unsorted whole blood using TRIzol reagent, and germline DNA was obtained with the DNeasy Blood & Tissue kit. Chronic HBV infection was present in the patients, and the patients were treatment-naive at sampling. Before surgery, approximately 4 milliliters of peripheral blood were drawn into K2EDTA tubes. A constant-region primer and ProtoScript II reverse transcriptase were used to reverse-transcribe TCRbeta-specific cDNA from 500 ng total RNA. TCRbeta libraries were built with three nested multiplex PCR rounds, a slightly modified ARM-PCR procedure. The first two PCR rounds used multiplex TRBV1-TRBV30 forward primers with a Cbeta reverse primer, each for approximately 9 cycles. Sample barcodes and Illumina adapters were added in a final 25-cycle PCR with Deep VentR polymerase. Before sequencing, amplicons between 200 and 500 bp were purified from gel using a QIAquick gel extraction kit. The TCRbeta amplicons were sequenced with 250-bp paired-end reads on an Illumina HiSeq 2500. The paper's data handling went like this. Reads were quality-trimmed with Trimmomatic v0.33, and paired reads were merged with FLASH v1.2.11 to recover full CDR3 sequences. V, D and J germline segments were assigned to the rearranged TCRbeta sequences by MiGEC v1.2.1b. Clonotype statistics and Shannon-Wiener diversity indices were computed with VDJtools v1.0.0. Except for diversity analysis, only each sample's 250 most abundant clonotypes were used in subsequent analyses to reduce sampling bias. TCRdb reprocessing: public reads trimmed at Q25 with fastp, clones called with MiXCR, in-frame beta chains kept. Every CDR3 protein is listed once, alongside the most common genes and DNA of its rows. The V and J calls reflect TCRdb's pipeline rather than the authors' work. Across this sample there are roughly 330,000 distinct CDR3 sequences, with about 65% seen only once. Of the sample, about 6% falls within the top ten clones.

Beyond this particular receptor, the publication reports: Pairs of tumor regions showed greater repertoire overlap (mean around 36%) than tumor-adjacent pairs (approximately 17%) or tumor-blood pairs (about 15%), which is consistent with antigen-driven expansion. With just 4 or 5 patients in the study, the authors point out that the findings should be validated in a larger study. Because the samples were bulk and unsorted, CD4+ and CD8+ T cell repertoires could not be compared. A significantly larger repertoire fraction was made up by the top 250 clones in tumors than in blood (p = 0.039). Because only the TCR beta chain was sequenced and unpaired alpha chains were not captured, true repertoire diversity is likely underestimated.

Taken from cysteine to phenylalanine, the CDR3 has 13 residues. The only DNA kept is the CDR3, 39 bases in frame from the first base. The germline V gene yields SGHNT for CDR1 and YENEEA for CDR2. V loses 5 bases, J loses 5 bases, and the germline ends lie 10 bases apart. The receptor comes from a man aged 40-50 years with primary liver carcinoma and hepatitis B virus infection. The rearrangement combines TRBV11-3 with TRBJ2-1; possibly the D gene is TRBD2, per 6 matching bases. The sequencing input was peripheral blood. At the DNA level, the sequence is TGTGCCAGCAGCCGCGGGAACGACAATGAGCAGTTCTTC. It specifies CASSRGNDNEQFF.